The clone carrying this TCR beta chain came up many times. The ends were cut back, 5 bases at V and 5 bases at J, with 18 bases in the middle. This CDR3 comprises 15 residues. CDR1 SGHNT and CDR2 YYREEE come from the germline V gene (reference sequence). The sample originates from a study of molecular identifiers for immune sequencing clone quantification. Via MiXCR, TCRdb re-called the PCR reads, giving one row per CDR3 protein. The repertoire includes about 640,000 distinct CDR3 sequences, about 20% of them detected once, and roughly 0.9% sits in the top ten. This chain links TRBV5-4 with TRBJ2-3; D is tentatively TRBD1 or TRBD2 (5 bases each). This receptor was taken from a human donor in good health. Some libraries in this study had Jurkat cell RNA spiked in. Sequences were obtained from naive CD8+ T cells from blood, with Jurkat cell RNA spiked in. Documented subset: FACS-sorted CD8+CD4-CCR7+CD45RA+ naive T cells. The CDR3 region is CASRESGRALDTQYF. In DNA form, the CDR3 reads TGTGCCAGCAGAGAGTCGGGACGGGCTTTAGATACGCAGTATTTT.